The 6 T cell receptor beta chains below come from one sample, sequenced in a study of Graves' ophthalmopathy and Graves' hyperthyroidism. Amplification of the TCR beta CDR3 regions used RNA transcripts (as template). The authors performed first-round RT-PCR with HTBI primers and then a second-round multiplex PCR. TCRdb processed the multiplex PCR reads anew with MiXCR; each CDR3 protein has one entry. The data contain a few hundred thousand distinct CDR3 sequences, under 40% of them singletons. The sample taken for sequencing was peripheral blood or thyroid tissue (not recorded which). The receptors shown here come from an adult man with Graves' hyperthyroidism.

Only one count was recorded for this clonotype. The V and J genes are TRBV13 and TRBJ1-4; a weak D match, TRBD1 (5 bases). CDR1 is PRHDT and CDR2 is FYEKMQ in the germline V gene (reference sequence). The V gene lost 4 bases and the J gene lost 8 bases, with 14 bases spanning the gap. The CDR3 totals 14 residues. CDR3 loop: CASSSVRGGEKLFF. The CDR3 nucleotides read TGTGCCAGCAGCTCCGTGCGGGGGGGAGAAAAACTGTTTTTT.

At least ten counts were recorded for this clonotype. The rearrangement joins TRBV29-1 to TRBJ2-5, with D perhaps TRBD2 (6 bases). Germline-derived CDR1 and CDR2 are SQVTM and ANQGSEA. Trimming left V 1 base short and J 2 bases short, with 23 bases between. The CDR3 has 18 residues. CDR3 sequence: CSVEALPMGGGSQETQYF. CDR3 bases: TGCAGCGTTGAAGCCTTACCCATGGGAGGAGGCTCTCAAGAGACCCAGTACTTC.

The genes are TRBV7-6 and TRBJ1-5; 9 positions match TRBD1. Germline V gene lookup returns CDR1 SGHVS and CDR2 FNYEAQ. V gave up 4 bases and J gave up 14 bases; unmatched junction bases: 12. This CDR3 region has 14 residues. In DNA form, the CDR3 reads TGTGCCAGCAGCTACGGGACAGGGTATTCCTACGAGCATTTT. It yields the protein CASSYGTGYSYEHF.

This clonotype was seen ten or more times. The chain combines TRBV19 with TRBJ2-2; D not certain. Trimming removed 3 bases at V and 7 bases at J, with 12 bases between. Germline V gene sequence: CDR1 LNHDA, CDR2 SQIVND (reference sequence). The CDR3 contains 14 residues. CDR3 in amino acids: CASSILVIGGELFF. Written as DNA, the CDR3 is TGTGCCAGTAGTATCTTGGTAATCGGCGGGGAGCTGTTTTTT.

The rearrangement joins TRBV2 to TRBJ2-7; D perhaps matches TRBD1 (5 bases). Germline V gene data show CDR1 as SNHLY and CDR2 as FYNNEI. The CDR3 has 12 amino acids. V was trimmed by 8 bases and J by 4 bases, leaving 12 bases between them. This chain's CDR3 is CASVRTFYEQYF. The CDR3 DNA sequence: TGTGCCAGCGTGAGGACATTTTACGAGCAGTACTTC.

This clonotype was seen ten or more times. CDR3 sequence reads: CSARRETQVEAFF. DNA for the CDR3: TGCAGTGCTAGACGCGAGACCCAAGTTGAAGCTTTCTTT. The chain employs TRBV20-1 and TRBJ1-1; no reliable D call. The CDR3 loop spans 13 amino acids. Trimming shortened V by 2 bases and J by 7 bases, and 14 bases separated the two germline ends. Germline CDR1 DFQATT, CDR2 SNEGSKA (reference sequence).